Each of the 9 T cell receptor beta chains below was sequenced from the same sample in a study of blood T cells in healthy people across ages. Together with a sample-barcoded 5' primer, a J-beta primer mix was included in a second PCR lasting about 7 to 11 cycles. MiXCR was run by TCRdb on the 5' RACE reads, yielding one entry per CDR3 protein. Counted here are under 2,000,000 distinct CDR3 sequences, about 49% occurring once; the ten biggest clones make up roughly 2%. Sample: blood. All receptors derive from a middle-aged woman in good health.

About this clonotype: At one end, the junction sequence differs from germline, possibly due to a read error. This chain connects TRBV3-1 to TRBJ2-1, with 11 positions matching TRBD2. Germline assignment: CDR1 LGHDT and CDR2 YNNKEL (reference sequence). The CDR3 spans 16 residues. The CDR3 region is CASSRQLAGAYKEQFF. CDR3 nucleotides: TGTGCCAGCAGCCGCCAACTAGCGGGAGCCTACAAGGAGCAGTTCTTC.

This chain's CDR3 is CASRQENVVDTQYF. The DNA for the CDR3 is TGTGCCAGCAGACAGGAAAACGTAGTTGATACGCAGTATTTT. The chain carries TRBV6-5 and TRBJ2-3, with D tentatively TRBD1 (5 bases). CDR3 size: 14 residues. Germline loops: CDR1 MNHEY, CDR2 SVGAGI. V lost 6 bases and J lost 6, with 16 bases in between.

The rearrangement links TRBV20-1 to TRBJ1-5, with 7 bases that match TRBD1. J was trimmed by 7 bases and V by 4 bases; bases with no gene match: 7. This CDR3 is 13 amino acids long. From germline, CDR1 is DFQATT and CDR2 SNEGSKA (reference sequence). The CDR3 nucleotides are TGCAGTGCTAACCCACAGGGGTTACAGCCCCAGCATTTT. Translated: CSANPQGLQPQHF.

V is TRBV11-2 and J is TRBJ2-1; perhaps TRBD2 as D (5 bases). The assigned J gene may be wrong: the sequence end matches TRBJ2-7 better. Germline CDR1 is SGHAT and CDR2 is FQNNGV. The CDR3 runs to 12 residues. CDR3 nucleotide sequence: TGTGCCTGTGGAGGTCGCTACAATGAGCAGTACTTC. This gives the protein CACGGRYNEQYF.

Only one count was recorded for this clonotype. The chain carries TRBV20-1 and TRBJ1-4, with a weak D call TRBD1 (5 bases). There are 16 residues in the CDR3. Trimming pared 2 bases from V and 0 bases from J, leaving 13 bases between. Germline lookup yields CDR1 DFQATT and CDR2 SNEGSKA (reference sequence). The CDR3 DNA reads as TGCAGTGCTAGAACGTTTAGGGACGCAACTAATGAAAAACTGTTTTTT. This encodes CSARTFRDATNEKLFF.

J is TRBJ1-6 and V is TRBV7-2; D remains ambiguous. From germline, CDR1 is SGHTA and CDR2 FQGNSA. The V and J ends lost 5 bases and 9 bases respectively, with 11 bases between them. The CDR3 spans 13 residues. The CDR3 reads CASSGRTTSPLHF. CDR3 DNA sequence: TGTGCCAGCAGCGGAAGGACTACTTCACCCCTCCACTTT.

The chain combines TRBV10-1 with TRBJ1-6; 9 bases fit TRBD1. The CDR3 contains 14 residues. Unmatched junction bases numbered 5, after V lost 4 bases and J lost 10 bases. Germline V gene data show CDR1 as WNHNN and CDR2 as SYGVQD (reference sequence). The CDR3 DNA reads as TGCGCCAGCAGTGTCGGACAGGGGCTCTCACCCCTCCACTTT. It codes for CASSVGQGLSPLHF.

In the case of this clonotype: Its ends do not fully match the called genes, so a read error is possible. The V gene is TRBV7-2, the J gene TRBJ2-1; 7 bases match TRBD2. The CDR3 is 15 residues long. Germline CDR1 SGHTA, CDR2 FQGNSA. The DNA of the CDR3 is TGTTCCAGCAGCTTTACCGCGGGGGAACTCAATGAGCAGTTCTTC. The encoded protein is CSSSFTAGELNEQFF. The full variable domain, rest sourced from reference TRBV7-2 and TRBJ2-1, is GAGVSQSPSNKVTEKGKDVELRCDPISGHTALYWYRQSLGQGLEFLIYFQGNSAPDKSGLPSDRFSAERTGGSVSTLTIQRTQQEDSAVYLCSSSFTAGELNEQFFGPGTRLTVL.

In its sample, this clonotype was seen a few times. The rearrangement joins TRBV12-3 or TRBV12-4 to TRBJ2-5; 9 nucleotides align to TRBD1. The CDR3 is made up of 16 amino acids. V was pared by 5 bases and J by 11 bases, with 18 bases of the junction left unmatched. The CDR3 DNA sequence: TGTGCCAGCAGTCTAGGGGCCGGGACAGGGCCATCGACGCAGTACTTC. This sequence encodes CASSLGAGTGPSTQYF.